This TCR beta chain originates from a study of CD8 T cells in cerebrospinal fluid in Alzheimer's disease (TCRdb year 2020). For the wider study: CSF T cell clonal expansion was assessed with two single-cell approaches: plate-based nested PCR sequencing and droplet-based sequencing. In the droplet-based CSF analysis comparing patients with controls, 10 or so healthy controls (around 11,000 cells) and 10 or so patients with MCI or Alzheimer's disease (more than 10,000 cells) were included. A total of around 25 samples were covered by the CSF gene-expression analysis, which included Parkinson's disease patients. The study tested whether clonally expanded T cells were present in cerebrospinal fluid from healthy elderly individuals and from patients with neurodegenerative disease. Results the study describes overall, beyond this receptor: The EBV-specific clones were neither the most highly expanded clones nor enriched among patients. Only samples with detectable clones (about 11 healthy, 5 MCI, 5 AD, 6 PD) were included in the overall clonality comparison. The largest CSF clone made up a higher percentage of TCRs in patients with MCI or Alzheimer's disease than in controls. In pooled data, a highly expanded clone (at least 3% of TCRs) occurred in 1 of 10 healthy subjects versus 4 of 6 Alzheimer's patients. It was cautioned by the authors that a causal link between EBV and Alzheimer's disease is not established by the detection of EBV-specific TCRs in CSF.

By frequency, this clonotype is medium-sized (0.01 to 0.1%), with no count recorded. What antigen it recognizes has not been identified. The CDR3 runs 17 residues from the cysteine to the phenylalanine. No DNA sequence is on record. In the germline V gene, CDR1 corresponds to SGHTA and CDR2 to FQGTGA. None of the participants had acute infectious disease, and every participant was in good physical condition. Neurodegeneration in patients was confirmed using biomarkers including neurofilament, amyloid-beta and tau. A live/dead marker was used to sort live CSF cells for droplet-based sequencing. To pellet immune cells, CSF obtained by lumbar puncture was centrifuged at 300g. CSF samples were inspected for red blood cells, and any blood-contaminated sample was excluded. CSF cells were cryopreserved in freezing medium, frozen overnight at -80 degrees C, and subsequently stored in liquid nitrogen. Before analysis, CSF samples were kept in storage for less than six months.

Library preparation employed 10x single-cell sequencing. Profiling of CSF cells was done with 10X Genomics single-cell V(D)J and 5' gene-expression libraries. An Illumina NextSeq550 was used to sequence CSF single-cell TCR libraries. As for the original processing: V(D)J reads were aligned to the vdj-GRCh38 alts ensemble 2.0.0 reference and processed with the Cell Ranger vdj pipeline. Clonotypes were defined as cell barcodes sharing the same set of productive CDR3 nucleotide sequences. To connect clonality with transcriptional profiles, clonotype information was added to the gene-expression metadata in Seurat v3.0. Any CSF cell with more than 1,800 genes, more than 7,500 UMIs or more than 10% mitochondrial reads was excluded. CDR3-beta sequences were compared against VDJdb to identify TCRs with known antigen specificity. Clone sharing was examined by network analysis using the R package qgraph, in which only TCRs with complete alpha and beta chains were included. After reprocessing by TCRdb, each CDR3 protein sequence is one entry, and no DNA is given. The V and J calls reflect TCRdb's pipeline rather than the authors' work. This sample's listing comprises over 1,400 distinct CDR3 sequences. The ten largest clones take up approximately 19% of the sample.

Source material: cerebrospinal fluid. This TCR derives from a human donor with mild cognitive impairment. Here the chain combines TRBV7-3 and TRBJ2-6; checking the TCRdb D call of TRBD1 is not possible without DNA. The CDR3 reads CASSSPGRASGANVLTF.